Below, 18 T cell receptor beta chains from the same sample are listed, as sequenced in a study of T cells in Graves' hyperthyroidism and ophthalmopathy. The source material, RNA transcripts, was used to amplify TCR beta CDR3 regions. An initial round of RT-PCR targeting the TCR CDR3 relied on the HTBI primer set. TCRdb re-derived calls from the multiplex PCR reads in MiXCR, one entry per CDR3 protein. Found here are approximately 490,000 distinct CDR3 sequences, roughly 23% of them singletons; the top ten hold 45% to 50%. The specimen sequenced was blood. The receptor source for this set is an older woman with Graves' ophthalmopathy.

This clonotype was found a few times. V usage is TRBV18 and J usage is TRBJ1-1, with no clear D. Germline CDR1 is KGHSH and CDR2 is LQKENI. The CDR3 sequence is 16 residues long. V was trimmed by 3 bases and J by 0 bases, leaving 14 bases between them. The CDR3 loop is CASSPFVEALNTEAFF. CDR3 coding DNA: TGTGCCAGCTCACCGTTCGTTGAGGCGCTGAACACTGAAGCTTTCTTT.

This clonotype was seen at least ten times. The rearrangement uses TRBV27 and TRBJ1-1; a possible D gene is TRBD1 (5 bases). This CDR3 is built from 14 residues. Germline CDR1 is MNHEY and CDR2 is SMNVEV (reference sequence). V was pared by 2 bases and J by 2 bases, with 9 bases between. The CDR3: CASSLEGINTEAFF. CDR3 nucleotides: TGTGCCAGCAGTTTAGAGGGGATTAACACTGAAGCTTTCTTT.

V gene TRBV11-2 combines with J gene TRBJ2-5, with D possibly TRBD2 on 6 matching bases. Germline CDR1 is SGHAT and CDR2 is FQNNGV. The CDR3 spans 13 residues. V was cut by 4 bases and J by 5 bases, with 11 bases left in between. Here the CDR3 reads CASSYGAGETQYF. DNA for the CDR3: TGTGCCAGCAGCTATGGGGCGGGGGAGACCCAGTACTTC.

In DNA form, the CDR3 reads TGTGCCAGCAGCATCGGCGGCTGGAGTGCCTCGTATTTT. It codes for CASSIGGWSASYF. This chain joins TRBV7-2 and TRBJ2-3, with D unclear. V was trimmed by 5 bases and J by 14 bases, leaving 20 bases between them. Germline V gene data show CDR1 as SGHTA and CDR2 as FQGNSA. This CDR3 is 13 amino acids long.

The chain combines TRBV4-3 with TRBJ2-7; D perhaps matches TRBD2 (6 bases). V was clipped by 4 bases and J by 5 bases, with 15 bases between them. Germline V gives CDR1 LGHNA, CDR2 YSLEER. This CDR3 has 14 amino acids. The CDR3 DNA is TGCGCCAGCAGCCGCATCGGGAGTACCGACGAGCAGTACTTC. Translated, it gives CASSRIGSTDEQYF.

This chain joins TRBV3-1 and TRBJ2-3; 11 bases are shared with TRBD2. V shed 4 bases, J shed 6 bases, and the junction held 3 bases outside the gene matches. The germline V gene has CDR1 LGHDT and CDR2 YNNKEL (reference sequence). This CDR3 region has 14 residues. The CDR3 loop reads CASSPLAGADTQYF. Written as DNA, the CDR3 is TGTGCCAGCAGCCCACTAGCGGGAGCTGATACGCAGTATTTT.

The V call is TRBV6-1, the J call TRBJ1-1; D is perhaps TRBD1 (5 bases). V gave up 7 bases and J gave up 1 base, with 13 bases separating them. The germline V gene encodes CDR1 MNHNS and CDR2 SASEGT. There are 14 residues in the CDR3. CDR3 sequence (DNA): TGTGCCAGCACCCGGACACCTAAGAACACTGAAGCTTTCTTT. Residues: CASTRTPKNTEAFF.

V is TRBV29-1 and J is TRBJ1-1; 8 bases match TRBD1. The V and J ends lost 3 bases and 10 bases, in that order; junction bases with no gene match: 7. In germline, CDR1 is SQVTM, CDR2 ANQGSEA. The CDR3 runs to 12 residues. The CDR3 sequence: CSVDWQGARAFF. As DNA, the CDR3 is TGCAGCGTTGATTGGCAGGGGGCGCGAGCTTTCTTT.

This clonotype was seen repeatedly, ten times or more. The CDR3 here is CASSSSAGGNQPQHF. The CDR3 DNA reads TGTGCCAGCAGTTCCTCGGCAGGGGGAAATCAGCCCCAGCATTTT. The chain employs TRBV6-2 or TRBV6-3 and TRBJ1-5; 7 bases are shared with TRBD1. The CDR3 consists of 15 residues. CDR1 and CDR2 (germline): MNHEY, SVGEGT. V shed 4 bases, J shed 4 bases, and the junction held 7 bases outside the gene matches.

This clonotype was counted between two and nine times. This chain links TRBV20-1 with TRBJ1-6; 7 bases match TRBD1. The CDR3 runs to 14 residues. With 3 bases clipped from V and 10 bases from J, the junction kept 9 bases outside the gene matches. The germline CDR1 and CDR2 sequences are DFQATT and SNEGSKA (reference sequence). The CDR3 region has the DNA TGCAGTGCTAGGGACAGGATGTTAACGTCACCCCTCCACTTT. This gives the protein CSARDRMLTSPLHF.

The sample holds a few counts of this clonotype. The CDR3 DNA sequence: TGTGCCAGCAGCGAGGACATTCAAGAGACCCAGTACTTC. Translated, it gives CASSEDIQETQYF. The genes are TRBV6-2 or TRBV6-3 and TRBJ2-5; D perhaps matches TRBD1 (5 bases). Germline V gene sequence: CDR1 MNHEY, CDR2 SVGEGT. V was cut by 6 bases and J by 2 bases, with 10 bases left in between. The CDR3 contains 13 residues.

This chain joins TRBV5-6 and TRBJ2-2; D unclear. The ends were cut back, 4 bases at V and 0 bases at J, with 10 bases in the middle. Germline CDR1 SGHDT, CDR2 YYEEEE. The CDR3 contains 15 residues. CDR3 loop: CASSRTGANTGELFF. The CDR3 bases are TGTGCCAGCAGCAGGACCGGAGCGAACACCGGGGAGCTGTTTTTT. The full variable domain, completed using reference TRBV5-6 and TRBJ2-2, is DAGVTQSPTHLIKTRGQQVTLRCSPKSGHDTVSWYQQALGQGPQFIFQYYEEEERQRGNFPDRFSGHQFPNYSSELNVNALLLGDSALYLCASSRTGANTGELFFGEGSRLTVL.

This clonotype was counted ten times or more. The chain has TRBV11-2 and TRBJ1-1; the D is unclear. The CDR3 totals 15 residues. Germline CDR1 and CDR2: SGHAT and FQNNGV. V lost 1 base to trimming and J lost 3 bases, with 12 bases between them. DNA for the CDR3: TGTGCCAGCAGCTTAGGGCAGGTGTGGGACACTGAAGCTTTCTTT. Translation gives CASSLGQVWDTEAFF.

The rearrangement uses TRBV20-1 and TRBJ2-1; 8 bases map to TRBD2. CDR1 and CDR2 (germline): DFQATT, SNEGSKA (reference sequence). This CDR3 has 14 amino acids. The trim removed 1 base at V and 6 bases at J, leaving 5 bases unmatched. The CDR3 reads CSARVAGGFNEQFF. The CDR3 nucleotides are TGCAGTGCTAGAGTGGCGGGAGGATTCAATGAGCAGTTCTTC.

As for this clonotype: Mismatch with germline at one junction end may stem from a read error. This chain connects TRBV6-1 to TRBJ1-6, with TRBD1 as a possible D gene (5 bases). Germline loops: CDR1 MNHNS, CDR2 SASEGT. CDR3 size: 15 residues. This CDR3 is CASSEGAKGNSPLHF. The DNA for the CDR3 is TGTGCCAGCAGCGAAGGGGCTAAGGGTAATTCACCCCTCCACTTT.

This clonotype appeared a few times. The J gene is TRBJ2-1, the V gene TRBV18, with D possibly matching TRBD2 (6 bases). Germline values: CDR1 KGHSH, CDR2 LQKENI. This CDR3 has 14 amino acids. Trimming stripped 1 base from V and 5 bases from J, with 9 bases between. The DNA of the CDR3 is TGTGCCAGCTCACCACAACTAGCTAACAATGAGCAGTTCTTC. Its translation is CASSPQLANNEQFF.

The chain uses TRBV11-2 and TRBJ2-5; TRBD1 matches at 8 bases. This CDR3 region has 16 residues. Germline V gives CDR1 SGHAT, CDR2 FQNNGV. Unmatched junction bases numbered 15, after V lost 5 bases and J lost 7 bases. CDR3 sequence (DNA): TGTGCCAGCAGCCCGGGGCGAGGCAGGGGGCAATGGACCCAGTACTTC. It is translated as CASSPGRGRGQWTQYF.

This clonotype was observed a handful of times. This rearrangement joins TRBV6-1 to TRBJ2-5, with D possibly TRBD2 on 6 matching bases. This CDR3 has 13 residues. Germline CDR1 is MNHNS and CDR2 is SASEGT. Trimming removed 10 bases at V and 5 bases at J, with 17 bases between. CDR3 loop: CATQLPGRETQYF. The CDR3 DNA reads TGTGCCACCCAGCTGCCGGGGAGGGAGACCCAGTACTTC.